This TCR beta chain was sequenced for a study of T cell responses to AZD1222 COVID-19 vaccine. Findings and caveats of the study: There were mostly white British donors and more females than males, and clonal diversity was possibly underestimated. There were vaccine-associated CD4 TCRs across spike, dominant at 160-218 and 743-854.

This CDR3 region has 16 residues. Trimming cost V 0 bases and J 6 bases; bases outside gene matches: 10. Germline V gene sequence: CDR1 LNHNV, CDR2 YYDKDF (reference sequence). TCRdb's copy holds only in-frame clones and misses some; the assay was immunoSEQ multiplex PCR. The repertoire holds about 46,000 clones, with about 87% as singletons. To note about this clone: Its specificity is not known.

The TCR comes from an adult who received the AZD1222 COVID-19 vaccine. The specimen comprised peripheral blood, sampled 28 days after the second AZD1222 dose. V and J are TRBV15 and TRBJ2-7; 8 nucleotides line up with TRBD2. CDR3 loop: CATSRDVAAGVGEQYF. DNA of the CDR3: TGTGCCACCAGCAGAGATGTGGCAGCGGGAGTTGGCGAGCAGTACTTC. The whole variable domain, filled in from reference TRBV15 and TRBJ2-7, reads DAMVIQNPRYQVTQFGKPVTLSCSQTLNHNVMYWYQQKSSQAPKLLFHYYDKDFNNEADTPDNFQSRRPNTSFCFLDIRSPGLGDTAMYLCATSRDVAAGVGEQYFGPGTRLTVT.